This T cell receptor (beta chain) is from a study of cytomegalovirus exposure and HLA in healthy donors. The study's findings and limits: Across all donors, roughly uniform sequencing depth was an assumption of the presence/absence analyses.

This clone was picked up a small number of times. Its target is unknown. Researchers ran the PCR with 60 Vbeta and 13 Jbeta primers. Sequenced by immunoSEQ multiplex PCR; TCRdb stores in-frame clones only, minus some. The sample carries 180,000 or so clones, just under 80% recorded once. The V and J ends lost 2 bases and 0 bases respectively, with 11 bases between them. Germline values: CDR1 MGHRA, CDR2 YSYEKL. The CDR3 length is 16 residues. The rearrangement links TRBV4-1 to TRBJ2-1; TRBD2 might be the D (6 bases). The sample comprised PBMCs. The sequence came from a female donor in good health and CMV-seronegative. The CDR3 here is CASSQLGLSSYNEQFF. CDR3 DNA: TGCGCCAGCAGCCAATTGGGACTTTCCTCCTACAATGAGCAGTTCTTC.